The 20 T cell receptor beta chains below come from one sample, sequenced in a study of cytomegalovirus exposure and HLA in healthy donors. PCR amplification relied on 60 Vbeta primers (plus 13 Jbeta primers). Assay used: immunoSEQ multiplex PCR; TCRdb lists only in-frame clones, some missing. Among 45,000 to 55,000 clones listed, roughly 80% were seen once. The sample taken for sequencing was PBMCs. The receptor set was obtained from a man younger than 40 in good health and CMV-seropositive.

This clone was counted a single time. The V gene is TRBV9, the J gene TRBJ1-1; 7 bases fit TRBD1. V trimming: 4 bases; J trimming: 4 bases; junction bases outside the gene matches: 13. The CDR3 length is 16 residues. Germline-derived CDR1 and CDR2 are SGDLS and YYNGEE. Here the CDR3 DNA reads TGTGCCAGCAGCCCGTCGACCGGGACAGCGGGCACTGAAGCTTTCTTT. Protein product: CASSPSTGTAGTEAFF.

The V gene is TRBV29-1, the J gene TRBJ2-2; tentatively, D is TRBD1 (5 bases). In germline, CDR1 is SQVTM, CDR2 ANQGSEA. This CDR3 comprises 14 residues. Trimming took off 0 bases at V and 1 base at J, with 6 bases between the two ends. CDR3 amino acids: CSVEEQVNTGELFF. The CDR3 nucleotides read TGCAGCGTTGAAGAACAGGTGAACACCGGGGAGCTGTTTTTT.

The chain is built from TRBV2 and TRBJ1-2, with 8 bases matching TRBD1. Germline-derived CDR1 and CDR2 are SNHLY and FYNNEI. The J segment lost 2 bases and the V segment lost 4 bases, leaving 6 bases of the junction unmatched. This CDR3 spans 15 amino acids. The CDR3 coding sequence is TGTGCCAGCAGTGCTTACAGGGGGAACAACTATGGCTACACCTTC. Translation gives CASSAYRGNNYGYTF.

V usage is TRBV29-1 and J usage is TRBJ1-1; TRBD1 matches at 7 bases. The V gene's germline CDR1 is SQVTM and CDR2 ANQGSEA. CDR3 size: 16 residues. V shed 2 bases, J shed 1 base, and the junction held 10 bases outside the gene matches. In nucleotides, the CDR3 is TGCAGCGTTGAAAGTAGACAGGGCCGAAAGAACACTGAAGCTTTCTTT. Residues: CSVESRQGRKNTEAFF.

The V and J genes are TRBV30 and TRBJ2-5; 8 bases are a match to TRBD2. J gave up 12 bases and V 4 bases, and 16 bases lay outside the gene matches. Germline V gene lookup returns CDR1 GTSNPN and CDR2 SVGIG (reference sequence). There are 14 residues in the CDR3. This chain's CDR3 is CAWKLERGTSIEYF. The CDR3 DNA follows: TGTGCCTGGAAGCTTGAGCGGGGGACCAGCATCGAGTACTTC.

The chain carries TRBV6-1 and TRBJ1-6, with 7 bases matching TRBD1. Trimming took 6 bases from V and 6 from J; bases not matched to a gene: 8. The CDR3 contains 15 residues. Germline CDR1 MNHNS, CDR2 SASEGT. The CDR3 DNA sequence: TGTGCCAGCAGGGGACAGAAGGGTCCTAATTCACCCCTCCACTTT. This codes for CASRGQKGPNSPLHF.

Remarks on this clone: The sample has other DNA sequences that encode this CDR3 too. CDR3 protein: CASSLDAGNTGELFF. CDR3 DNA: TGCGCCAGCAGCTTGGACGCGGGGAACACCGGGGAGCTGTTTTTT. The genes are TRBV5-1 and TRBJ2-2, with D perhaps TRBD2 (5 bases). Looked up from germline, CDR1 is SGHRS and CDR2 is YFSETQ. The CDR3 extends over 15 amino acids. The V end lost 0 bases, the J end lost 1 base, and 7 bases lay between the germline ends. The full variable domain, in which reference TRBV5-1 and TRBJ2-2 provide the parts outside the CDR3, is KAGVTQTPRYLIKTRGQQVTLSCSPISGHRSVSWYQQTPGQGLQFLFEYFSETQRNKGNFPGRFSGRQFSNSRSEMNVSTLELGDSALYLCASSLDAGNTGELFFGEGSRLTVL.

V and J are TRBV5-5 and TRBJ1-2; 10 bases are a match to TRBD1. Trimming cost V 2 bases and J 3 bases; bases outside gene matches: 4. Germline values: CDR1 SGHKS, CDR2 YYEKEE (reference sequence). The CDR3 has 15 residues. CDR3 nucleotides: TGTGCCAGCAGCTTCCGGACAGGGGGAGACTATGGCTACACCTTC. Translation: CASSFRTGGDYGYTF.

The gene calls are TRBV7-9 and TRBJ2-7; 11 bases agree with TRBD1. This CDR3 spans 15 amino acids. In germline, CDR1 is SEHNR, CDR2 FQNEAQ (reference sequence). J lost 1 base, V lost 4 bases, and 3 bases had no gene match. The CDR3 DNA follows: TGTGCCAGCAGCTACGGGACAGGGGGTTCCTACGAGCAGTACTTC. Translation gives CASSYGTGGSYEQYF.

The V gene is TRBV4-2, the J gene TRBJ2-5; 9 positions agree with TRBD1. The CDR3 is 19 amino acids. Germline V gene data show CDR1 as LGHNA and CDR2 as YNFKEQ. V dropped 1 base and J dropped 4; count of bases not matched to a gene: 16. The CDR3 sequence: CASSQVKAPGQGVGETQYF. The CDR3 nucleotides are TGTGCCAGCAGCCAAGTTAAGGCCCCGGGACAGGGAGTCGGAGAGACCCAGTACTTC.

V usage is TRBV6-1 and J usage is TRBJ1-5, with TRBD1 identical over 9 bases. V shed 9 bases and J 6 bases; nucleotides not matched to a gene: 6. The CDR3 length is 13 residues. In germline, CDR1 is MNHNS, CDR2 SASEGT. In DNA form, the CDR3 reads TGTGCCAGTGGGGACAGGGTTGCTCAGCCCCAGCATTTT. It translates to CASGDRVAQPQHF.

This sequence joins TRBV5-1 and TRBJ1-1; D is unresolved. Trimming left V 2 bases short and J 3 bases short, with 11 bases between. The CDR3 extends over 14 amino acids. CDR1 SGHRS and CDR2 YFSETQ come from the germline V gene. The CDR3 DNA reads TGCGCCAGCAGCTTACAGATGGAGGACACTGAAGCTTTCTTT. This codes for CASSLQMEDTEAFF.

Here the CDR3 DNA reads TGTGCCAGCAGCTTCGTTAGCGGGGTCGGTTACAATGAGCAGTTCTTC. Encoded protein: CASSFVSGVGYNEQFF. The J gene is TRBJ2-1, the V gene TRBV7-2; 8 bases align to TRBD2. The length of the CDR3 is 16 residues. The junction had 8 bases not matched to a gene; V was cut back by 3 bases and J by 4 bases. Germline loops: CDR1 SGHTA, CDR2 FQGNSA.

The rearrangement links TRBV4-2 to TRBJ2-3; 10 positions match TRBD1. The length of the CDR3 is 16 residues. CDR1 is LGHNA and CDR2 is YNFKEQ in the germline V gene. After removal of 3 bases from V and 5 bases from J, the junction contained 8 bases not matched to a gene. CDR3 sequence: CASSQSGQGEIDTQYF. In nucleotides, the CDR3 is TGTGCCAGCAGCCAGTCCGGACAGGGGGAAATAGATACGCAGTATTTT.

V usage is TRBV5-4 and J usage is TRBJ2-2; D is unclear. From germline, CDR1 is SGHNT and CDR2 YYREEE (reference sequence). V was shortened by 6 bases and J by 4 bases, with 13 bases between the two germline ends. The CDR3 totals 14 residues. CDR3 region: CASTPRAGTGELFF. As DNA, the CDR3 is TGTGCCAGCACCCCGCGTGCAGGCACCGGGGAGCTGTTTTTT.

This sequence joins TRBV19 and TRBJ1-6; 9 bases fit TRBD1. Trimming at V came to 4 bases and at J to 10 bases, leaving 8 bases not matched to a gene. Germline V gene sequence: CDR1 LNHDA, CDR2 SQIVND (reference sequence). The CDR3 extends over 15 amino acids. The chain's CDR3 is CASSNGQGIRSPLHF. CDR3 DNA sequence: TGTGCCAGTAGTAACGGACAGGGGATTCGATCACCCCTCCACTTT.

This chain connects TRBV6-5 to TRBJ2-3; TRBD2 agrees at 11 bases. Germline-derived CDR1 and CDR2 are MNHEY and SVGAGI. V trimming: 6 bases; J trimming: 4 bases; junction bases outside the gene matches: 6. The CDR3 runs to 15 residues. This CDR3 is CASSLAGGLPDTQYF. DNA of the CDR3: TGTGCCAGCAGCCTAGCGGGGGGCCTCCCAGATACGCAGTATTTT.

This CDR3 is CASSPGQGSEQYF. Written as DNA, the CDR3 is TGTGCCAGCTCACCCGGGCAGGGATCCGAGCAGTACTTC. The rearrangement links TRBV18 to TRBJ2-7; D is possibly TRBD1 (5 bases). The V and J ends lost 3 bases and 6 bases respectively, with 12 bases between them. The CDR3 extends over 13 amino acids. Germline CDR1 reads KGHSH; CDR2 reads LQKENI.

The gene calls are TRBV18 and TRBJ2-2; D is ambiguous. This CDR3 is 13 amino acids long. CDR1 is KGHSH, CDR2 LQKENI, per germline. V was pared by 0 bases and J by 7 bases, with 6 bases between. The CDR3 nucleotides read TGTGCCAGCTCACCACCTCTTCGCGGGGAGCTGTTTTTT. Protein product: CASSPPLRGELFF.

This clone has only one observation. The rearrangement uses TRBV6-1 and TRBJ1-1, with 9 nucleotides matching TRBD1. From germline, CDR1 is MNHNS and CDR2 SASEGT. The V segment lost 8 bases and the J segment 0 bases; nucleotides outside the gene matches: 1. The CDR3 is 13 residues long. CDR3 in DNA: TGTGCCAGCGGGGACAGGGTGAACACTGAAGCTTTCTTT. Residues: CASGDRVNTEAFF.